This T cell receptor (beta chain) was captured in a study of cytomegalovirus exposure and HLA in healthy donors. This CDR3 has 19 residues. The germline CDR1 and CDR2 sequences are PRHDT and FYEKMQ (reference sequence). The V segment lost 5 bases and the J segment 3 bases; nucleotides outside the gene matches: 22. The table came from immunoSEQ multiplex PCR; TCRdb's copy has only in-frame clones and leaves some out. The sample contains more than 250,000 clones, roughly 85% of which appear only once. The TCR sequence derives from a woman aged 18-29 years in good health and CMV-seronegative. Sequencing used PBMCs. The chain uses TRBV13 and TRBJ2-7; 7 bases are shared with TRBD1. CDR3 region: CASSPQTGLDPGRLYEQYF. As DNA, the CDR3 is TGTGCCAGCAGCCCTCAGACAGGGCTGGATCCCGGACGGCTCTACGAGCAGTACTTC.